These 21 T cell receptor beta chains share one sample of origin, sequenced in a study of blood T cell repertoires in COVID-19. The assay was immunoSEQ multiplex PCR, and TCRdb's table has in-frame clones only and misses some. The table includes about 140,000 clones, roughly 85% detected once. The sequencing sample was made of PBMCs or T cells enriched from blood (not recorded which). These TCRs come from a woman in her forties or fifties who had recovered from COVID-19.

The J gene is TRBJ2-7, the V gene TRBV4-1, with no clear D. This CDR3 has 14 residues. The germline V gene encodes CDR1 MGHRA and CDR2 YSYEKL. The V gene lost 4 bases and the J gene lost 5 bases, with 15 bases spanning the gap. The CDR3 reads CASSPSPGAHEQYF. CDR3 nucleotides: TGCGCCAGCAGCCCGAGTCCTGGAGCCCACGAGCAGTACTTC.

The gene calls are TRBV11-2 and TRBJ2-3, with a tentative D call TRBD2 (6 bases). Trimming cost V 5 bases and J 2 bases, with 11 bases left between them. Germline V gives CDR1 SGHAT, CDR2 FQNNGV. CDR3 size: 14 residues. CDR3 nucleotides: TGTGCCAGCAGCCAGGGACTGTTCACAGATACGCAGTATTTT. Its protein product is CASSQGLFTDTQYF.

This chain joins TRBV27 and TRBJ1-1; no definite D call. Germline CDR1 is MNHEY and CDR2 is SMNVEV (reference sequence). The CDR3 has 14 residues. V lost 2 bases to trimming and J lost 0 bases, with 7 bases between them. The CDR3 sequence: CASSLRGLNTEAFF. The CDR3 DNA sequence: TGTGCCAGCAGTTTAAGAGGGTTGAACACTGAAGCTTTCTTT.

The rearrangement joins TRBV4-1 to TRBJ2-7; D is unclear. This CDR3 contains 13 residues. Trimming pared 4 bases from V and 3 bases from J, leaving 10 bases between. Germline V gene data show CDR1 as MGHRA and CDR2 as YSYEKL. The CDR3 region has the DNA TGCGCCAGCAGCCTGGTCAGGAACTACGAGCAGTACTTC. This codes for CASSLVRNYEQYF.

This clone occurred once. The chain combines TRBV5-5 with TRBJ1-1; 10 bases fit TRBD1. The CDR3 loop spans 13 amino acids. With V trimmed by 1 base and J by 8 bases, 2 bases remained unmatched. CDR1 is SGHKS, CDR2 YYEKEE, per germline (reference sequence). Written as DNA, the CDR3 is TGTGCCAGCAGCTTGATGGGACAGGGGGAAGCTTTCTTT. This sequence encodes CASSLMGQGEAFF.

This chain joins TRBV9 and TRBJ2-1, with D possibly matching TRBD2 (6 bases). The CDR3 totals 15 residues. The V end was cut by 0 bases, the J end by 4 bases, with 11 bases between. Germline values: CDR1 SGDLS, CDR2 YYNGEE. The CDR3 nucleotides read TGTGCCAGCAGCGTAGGCGGGGCAAAATACAATGAGCAGTTCTTC. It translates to CASSVGGAKYNEQFF.

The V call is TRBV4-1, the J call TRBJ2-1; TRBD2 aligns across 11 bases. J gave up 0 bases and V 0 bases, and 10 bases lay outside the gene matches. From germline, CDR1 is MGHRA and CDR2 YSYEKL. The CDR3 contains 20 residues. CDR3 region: CASSQDRGTSGYSSYNEQFF. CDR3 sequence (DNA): TGCGCCAGCAGCCAAGATCGGGGGACTAGCGGCTATAGCTCCTACAATGAGCAGTTCTTC.

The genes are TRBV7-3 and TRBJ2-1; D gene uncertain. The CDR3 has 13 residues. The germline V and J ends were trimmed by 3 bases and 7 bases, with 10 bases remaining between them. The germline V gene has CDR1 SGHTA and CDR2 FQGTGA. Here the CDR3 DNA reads TGTGCCAGCAGCTTTTATCCGACTAATGAGCAGTTCTTC. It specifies CASSFYPTNEQFF.

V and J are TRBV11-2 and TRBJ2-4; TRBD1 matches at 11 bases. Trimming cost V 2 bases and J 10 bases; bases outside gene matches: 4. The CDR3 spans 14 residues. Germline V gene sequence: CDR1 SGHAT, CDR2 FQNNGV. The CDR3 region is CASSLTGTGGIQYF. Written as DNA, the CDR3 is TGTGCCAGCAGCTTAACAGGGACAGGGGGAATTCAGTACTTC.

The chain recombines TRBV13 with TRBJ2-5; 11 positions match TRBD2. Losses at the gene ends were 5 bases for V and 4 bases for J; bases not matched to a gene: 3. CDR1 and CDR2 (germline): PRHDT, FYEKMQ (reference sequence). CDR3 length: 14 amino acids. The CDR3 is CASSAGLAGETQYF. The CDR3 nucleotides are TGTGCCAGCAGCGCCGGACTAGCGGGAGAGACCCAGTACTTC.

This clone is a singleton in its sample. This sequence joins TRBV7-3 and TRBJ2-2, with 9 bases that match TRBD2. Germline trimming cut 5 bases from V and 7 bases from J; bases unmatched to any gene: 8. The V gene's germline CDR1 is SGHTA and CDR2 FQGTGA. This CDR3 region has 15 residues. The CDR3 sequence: CASSPGGGAVGELFF. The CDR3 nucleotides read TGTGCCAGCAGCCCCGGCGGGGGGGCGGTCGGGGAGCTGTTTTTT.

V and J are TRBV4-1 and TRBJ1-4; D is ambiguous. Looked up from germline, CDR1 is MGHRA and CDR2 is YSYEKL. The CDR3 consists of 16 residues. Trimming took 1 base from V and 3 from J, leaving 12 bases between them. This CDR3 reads CASSQGGGSPNEKLFF. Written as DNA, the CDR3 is TGCGCCAGCAGCCAAGGGGGAGGCTCGCCTAATGAAAAACTGTTTTTT.

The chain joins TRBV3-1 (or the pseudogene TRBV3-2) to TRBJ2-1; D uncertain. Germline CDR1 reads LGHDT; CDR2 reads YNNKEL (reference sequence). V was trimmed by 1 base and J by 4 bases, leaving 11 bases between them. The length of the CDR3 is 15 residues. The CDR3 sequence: CASSQGAPRYNEQFF. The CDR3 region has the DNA TGTGCCAGCAGCCAAGGAGCGCCACGGTACAATGAGCAGTTCTTC.

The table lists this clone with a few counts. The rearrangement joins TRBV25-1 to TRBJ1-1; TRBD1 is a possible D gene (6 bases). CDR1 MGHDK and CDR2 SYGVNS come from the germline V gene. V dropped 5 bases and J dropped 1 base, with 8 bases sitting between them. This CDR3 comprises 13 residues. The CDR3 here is CASSRGGNTEAFF. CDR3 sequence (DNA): TGTGCCAGCAGTCGAGGGGGGAACACTGAAGCTTTCTTT.

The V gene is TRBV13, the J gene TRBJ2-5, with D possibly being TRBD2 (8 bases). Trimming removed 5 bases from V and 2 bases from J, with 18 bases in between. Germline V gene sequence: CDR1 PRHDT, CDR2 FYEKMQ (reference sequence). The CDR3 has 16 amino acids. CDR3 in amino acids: CASSHRTGGGQETQYF. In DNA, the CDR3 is TGTGCCAGCAGCCATCGGACAGGCGGGGGGCAAGAGACCCAGTACTTC. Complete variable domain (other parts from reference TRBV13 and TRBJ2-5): AAGVIQSPRHLIKEKRETATLKCYPIPRHDTVYWYQQGPGQDPQFLISFYEKMQSDKGSIPDRFSAQQFSDYHSELNMSSLELGDSALYFCASSHRTGGGQETQYFGPGTRLLVL.

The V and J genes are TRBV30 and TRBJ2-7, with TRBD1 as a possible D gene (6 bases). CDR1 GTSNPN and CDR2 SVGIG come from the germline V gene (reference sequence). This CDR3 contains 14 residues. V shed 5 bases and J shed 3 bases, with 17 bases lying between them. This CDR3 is CAWGRPGVIYEQYF. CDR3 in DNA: TGTGCCTGGGGTAGGCCAGGGGTGATCTACGAGCAGTACTTC.

CDR3 region: CASSPNSGGNTIYF. Here the CDR3 DNA reads TGTGCCAGCAGCCCTAACTCAGGGGGAAACACCATATATTTT. The gene calls are TRBV3-1 (or the pseudogene TRBV3-2) and TRBJ1-3, with D possibly matching TRBD1 (5 bases). CDR1 and CDR2 from the germline V gene are LGHDT and YNNKEL (reference sequence). Trimming pared 4 bases from V and 4 bases from J, leaving 11 bases between. CDR3 size: 14 residues.

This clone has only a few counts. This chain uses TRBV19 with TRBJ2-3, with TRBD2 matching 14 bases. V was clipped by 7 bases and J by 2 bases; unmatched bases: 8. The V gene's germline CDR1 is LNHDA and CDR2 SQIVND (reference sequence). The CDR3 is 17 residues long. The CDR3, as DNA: TGTGCCAGTATGGGGACTAGCGGGGGTGGGATCACAGATACGCAGTATTTT. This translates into CASMGTSGGGITDTQYF. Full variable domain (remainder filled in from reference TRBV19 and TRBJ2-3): DGGITQSPKYLFRKEGQNVTLSCEQNLNHDAMYWYRQDPGQGLRLIYYSQIVNDFQKGDIAEGYSVSREKKESFPLTVTSAQKNPTAFYLCASMGTSGGGITDTQYFGPGTRLTVL.

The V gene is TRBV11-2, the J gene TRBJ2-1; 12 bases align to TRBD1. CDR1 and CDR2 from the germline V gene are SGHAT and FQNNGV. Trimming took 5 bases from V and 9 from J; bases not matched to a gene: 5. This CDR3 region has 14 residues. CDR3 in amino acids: CASSQGTGGIEQFF. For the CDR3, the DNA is TGTGCCAGCAGCCAGGGGACAGGGGGCATTGAGCAGTTCTTC.

CDR3 sequence reads: CASSLRGGSYNEQFF. The CDR3 DNA is TGTGCCAGCAGTTTGCGGGGGGGCTCCTACAATGAGCAGTTCTTC. The V gene is TRBV6-5, the J gene TRBJ2-1, with TRBD2 identical over 9 bases. The germline V gene has CDR1 MNHEY and CDR2 SVGAGI. Trimming cost V 4 bases and J 0 bases; bases outside gene matches: 1. The CDR3 length is 15 residues.

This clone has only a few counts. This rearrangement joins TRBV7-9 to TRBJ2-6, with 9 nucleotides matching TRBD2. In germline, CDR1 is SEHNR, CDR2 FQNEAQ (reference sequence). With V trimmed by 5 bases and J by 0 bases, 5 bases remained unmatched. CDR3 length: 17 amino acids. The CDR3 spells CASSPGLANSGANVLTF. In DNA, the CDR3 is TGTGCCAGCAGCCCCGGACTAGCGAACTCTGGGGCCAACGTCCTGACTTTC.